These 30 T cell receptor beta chains came from one sample sequenced in a study of blood T cell repertoires in COVID-19. Only in-frame clones appear in the TCRdb table, and some are missing; sequencing was by immunoSEQ multiplex PCR. This sample has hundreds of thousands of clones, with 75% to 90% found just once. Sequencing used peripheral blood. The receptors originated from a woman aged 25 to 45 with active or convalescent COVID-19.

The chain couples TRBV19 to TRBJ1-2; TRBD1 agrees at 10 bases. From germline, CDR1 is LNHDA and CDR2 SQIVND (reference sequence). CDR3 length: 14 amino acids. Trimming removed 6 bases from V and 7 bases from J; junction bases left unmatched: 8. The CDR3 sequence is CASSPDRGQSGYTF. The DNA for the CDR3 is TGTGCCAGTAGCCCTGACAGGGGGCAATCTGGCTACACCTTC.

The chain recombines TRBV6-5 with TRBJ1-2; 10 bases agree with TRBD1. This CDR3 spans 15 amino acids. Germline assignment: CDR1 MNHEY and CDR2 SVGAGI. The V gene end was trimmed by 0 bases and the J gene end by 8 bases; junction bases not matched to a gene: 6. CDR3 sequence: CASSYSRTGGRGYTF. The DNA for the CDR3 is TGTGCCAGCAGTTACTCCCGGACAGGGGGGCGGGGCTACACCTTC.

In its sample, this clone was seen once. This chain joins TRBV7-9 and TRBJ2-1; D possibly corresponds to TRBD2 (6 bases). Per germline, CDR1 SEHNR and CDR2 FQNEAQ (reference sequence). This CDR3 has 18 amino acids. The ends were cut back, 1 base at V and 2 bases at J, with 18 bases in the middle. The CDR3 region is CASSLGLISGPTYNEQFF. CDR3 in DNA: TGTGCCAGCAGCTTAGGTCTAATTAGCGGACCAACCTACAATGAGCAGTTCTTC.

V and J are TRBV2 and TRBJ1-1; no reliable D call. Trimming shortened V by 6 bases and J by 3 bases, and 14 bases separated the two germline ends. The CDR3 consists of 14 residues. Germline V CDR1 and CDR2: SNHLY, FYNNEI. CDR3 sequence: CASSPGFRDTEAFF. As DNA, the CDR3 is TGTGCCAGCAGCCCCGGGTTCCGGGACACTGAAGCTTTCTTT.

The chain recombines TRBV6-5 with TRBJ1-1, with 12 bases matching TRBD1. Germline CDR1 is MNHEY and CDR2 is SVGAGI. V gave up 7 bases and J gave up 6 bases; unmatched junction bases: 6. The CDR3 covers 14 residues. CDR3 coding DNA: TGTGCCAGCACGCCGGGACAGGGGGCGGCTGAAGCTTTCTTT. Protein: CASTPGQGAAEAFF.

The chain uses TRBV11-2 and TRBJ2-7; 13 bases are a match to TRBD2. Germline-derived CDR1 and CDR2 are SGHAT and FQNNGV. Germline trimming cut 6 bases from V and 2 bases from J; bases unmatched to any gene: 4. The CDR3 has 15 residues. This CDR3 reads CASRTSGRNPYEQYF. As DNA, the CDR3 is TGTGCCAGCAGGACTAGCGGGAGGAACCCCTACGAGCAGTACTTC.

For the CDR3, the DNA is TGTGCCAGCAGTGAATACGAACCTACTTTCGGTGGCTACACCTTC. Protein: CASSEYEPTFGGYTF. The rearrangement uses TRBV2 and TRBJ1-2; D not certain. The CDR3 loop spans 15 amino acids. V was pared by 2 bases and J by 7 bases, with 17 bases between. CDR1 SNHLY and CDR2 FYNNEI come from the germline V gene.

This chain links TRBV11-2 with TRBJ1-2; TRBD1 matches at 7 bases. The ends lost 1 base at V and 5 bases at J; junction bases unmatched: 1. Germline values: CDR1 SGHAT, CDR2 FQNNGV. This CDR3 has 13 residues. The CDR3: CASSLATGYGYTF. The CDR3 DNA reads as TGTGCCAGCAGCTTAGCGACAGGGTATGGCTACACCTTC.

The J gene is TRBJ2-7, the V gene TRBV13; TRBD1 aligns across 8 bases. In germline, CDR1 is PRHDT, CDR2 FYEKMQ (reference sequence). The CDR3 is 16 amino acids. V lost 5 bases and J lost 1; bases outside the gene matches: 10. Here the CDR3 reads CASSNSRQGPSYEQYF. CDR3 in DNA: TGTGCCAGCAGCAACAGCCGACAGGGGCCATCCTACGAGCAGTACTTC.

The chain has TRBV18 and TRBJ2-7, with 7 bases identical to TRBD1. V was clipped by 1 base and J by 9 bases; unmatched bases: 12. CDR1 is KGHSH, CDR2 LQKENI, per germline. This CDR3 region has 15 residues. The CDR3 sequence: CASSPRDSYLRGQYF. DNA for the CDR3: TGTGCCAGCTCACCACGGGACAGCTATCTACGAGGGCAGTACTTC.

This chain links TRBV10-3 with TRBJ2-3; 12 bases line up with TRBD2. CDR1 is ENHRY, CDR2 SYGVKD, per germline. The CDR3 consists of 15 residues. The trim removed 6 bases at V and 4 bases at J, leaving 5 bases unmatched. CDR3 amino acids: CAIRRTSGAPDTQYF. The CDR3 DNA follows: TGTGCCATCAGGAGGACTAGCGGGGCCCCAGATACGCAGTATTTT.

This chain joins TRBV11-2 and TRBJ2-2; D call uncertain. Trimming shortened V by 2 bases and J by 5 bases, and 6 bases separated the two germline ends. Germline V gives CDR1 SGHAT, CDR2 FQNNGV. CDR3 size: 13 residues. The CDR3 nucleotides read TGTGCCAGCAGCTTACTTCGGACCGGGGAGCTGTTTTTT. Encoded protein: CASSLLRTGELFF.

V gene TRBV24-1 combines with J gene TRBJ2-3; 8 nucleotides match TRBD2. From germline, CDR1 is KGHDR and CDR2 SFDVKD. J gave up 6 bases and V 3 bases, and 4 bases lay outside the gene matches. The CDR3 totals 14 residues. The CDR3 DNA reads as TGTGCCACCAGTGATCCGACGGGAGGGGATACGCAGTATTTT. It translates to CATSDPTGGDTQYF.

This rearrangement joins TRBV28 to TRBJ1-5; D ambiguous. The CDR3 covers 18 residues. V lost 4 bases and J 0 bases, leaving 19 bases between the germline ends. Germline loops: CDR1 MDHEN, CDR2 SYDVKM. In DNA, the CDR3 is TGTGCCAGCAGTTCACGGGCGGGCAGACTATATAGCAATCAGCCCCAGCATTTT. This translates into CASSSRAGRLYSNQPQHF.

This clone was seen only a few times. The V gene is TRBV28, the J gene TRBJ2-1; 9 bases align to TRBD1. This CDR3 is built from 14 residues. The V and J ends lost 7 bases and 7 bases, in that order; junction bases with no gene match: 8. Germline-derived CDR1 and CDR2 are MDHEN and SYDVKM. The CDR3 loop is CASTLFGTGNEQFF. The DNA for the CDR3 is TGTGCCAGCACCCTATTCGGGACAGGGAATGAGCAGTTCTTC.

V usage is TRBV7-2 and J usage is TRBJ2-7, with D possibly TRBD1 on 6 matching bases. The ends were cut back, 8 bases at V and 2 bases at J, with 16 bases in the middle. The CDR3 is made up of 14 amino acids. Per the germline V gene, CDR1 is SGHTA and CDR2 is FQGNSA. The CDR3 spells CASPRQDRPYEQYF. In DNA form, the CDR3 reads TGTGCCAGCCCCAGGCAGGACAGACCCTACGAGCAGTACTTC. Using reference TRBV7-2 and TRBJ2-7 for the parts outside the CDR3, the full variable domain is GAGVSQSPSNKVTEKGKDVELRCDPISGHTALYWYRQSLGQGLEFLIYFQGNSAPDKSGLPSDRFSAERTGGSVSTLTIQRTQQEDSAVYLCASPRQDRPYEQYFGPGTRLTVT.

The chain has TRBV6-1 and TRBJ1-1, with D perhaps TRBD1 (6 bases). The CDR3 consists of 12 residues. The V end was cut by 4 bases, the J end by 4 bases, with 7 bases between. From germline, CDR1 is MNHNS and CDR2 SASEGT. The CDR3 spells CASSGRGTEAFF. The CDR3 DNA reads TGTGCCAGCAGTGGCAGGGGCACTGAAGCTTTCTTT.

The CDR3 loop is CASSLRAGNYEQYF. CDR3 coding DNA: TGTGCCAGCAGCTTGAGAGCGGGGAACTACGAGCAGTACTTC. The V call is TRBV7-9, the J call TRBJ2-7, with 7 bases identical to TRBD2. The CDR3 runs 14 residues. CDR1 SEHNR and CDR2 FQNEAQ come from the germline V gene (reference sequence). J gave up 3 bases and V 3 bases, and 5 bases lay outside the gene matches.

The chain has TRBV5-4 and TRBJ2-7; possible D gene TRBD1, 6 bases. The CDR3 loop spans 13 amino acids. CDR1 and CDR2 from the germline V gene are SGHNT and YYREEE (reference sequence). V was trimmed by 5 bases and J by 4 bases, leaving 13 bases between them. The CDR3 DNA is TGTGCCAGCAGGCCTCAGGGGAGATACGAGCAGTACTTC. As protein: CASRPQGRYEQYF.

V gene TRBV6-5 combines with J gene TRBJ2-7; D perhaps matches TRBD2 (6 bases). From germline, CDR1 is MNHEY and CDR2 SVGAGI. V dropped 7 bases and J dropped 2 bases, with 12 bases sitting between them. The CDR3 runs 13 residues. The CDR3 reads CASTRDSAYEQYF. CDR3 nucleotides: TGTGCCAGCACCCGGGACTCAGCCTACGAGCAGTACTTC.

This clone appeared a single time. The chain uses TRBV6-1 and TRBJ2-5, with TRBD1 identical over 9 bases. The CDR3 covers 15 residues. Germline values: CDR1 MNHNS, CDR2 SASEGT. The trim removed 2 bases at V and 7 bases at J, leaving 8 bases unmatched. The CDR3 DNA sequence: TGTGCCAGCAGTGAAATCGGACAGGGGTCGGGGACCCAGTACTTC. It translates to CASSEIGQGSGTQYF.

J is TRBJ1-2 and V is TRBV5-6; 7 bases map to TRBD1. The CDR3 totals 13 residues. V lost 4 bases, J lost 7 bases, and 7 bases stayed unmatched. From germline, CDR1 is SGHDT and CDR2 YYEEEE. This chain's CDR3 is CASSPDRKAGYTF. The DNA of the CDR3 is TGTGCCAGCAGCCCGGACAGGAAGGCTGGCTACACCTTC.

This chain links TRBV5-1 with TRBJ2-7, with D perhaps TRBD1 (6 bases). The CDR3 is 14 residues long. The germline V gene encodes CDR1 SGHRS and CDR2 YFSETQ. With 4 bases removed from V and 2 bases from J, the gap between germline ends came to 13 bases. The CDR3 nucleotides read TGCGCCAGCAGCAAACAGGGTCCCCCCTACGAGCAGTACTTC. It translates to CASSKQGPPYEQYF.

The rearrangement joins TRBV15 to TRBJ2-5, with D uncertain. Looked up from germline, CDR1 is LNHNV and CDR2 is YYDKDF (reference sequence). V was clipped by 5 bases and J by 1 base, with 17 bases between them. This CDR3 is 16 amino acids long. Here the CDR3 reads CATSPTLAPGQETQYF. DNA for the CDR3: TGTGCCACCAGCCCTACGCTTGCCCCCGGCCAAGAGACCCAGTACTTC. The whole variable domain, remainder taken from reference TRBV15 and TRBJ2-5, is DAMVIQNPRYQVTQFGKPVTLSCSQTLNHNVMYWYQQKSSQAPKLLFHYYDKDFNNEADTPDNFQSRRPNTSFCFLDIRSPGLGDTAMYLCATSPTLAPGQETQYFGPGTRLLVL.

The chain is built from TRBV11-2 and TRBJ2-1; TRBD2 matches 10 bases. Germline lookup yields CDR1 SGHAT and CDR2 FQNNGV. The CDR3 totals 17 residues. The trim removed 4 bases at V and 2 bases at J, leaving 8 bases unmatched. The CDR3 sequence: CASSSSSGSTTYNEQFF. Written as DNA, the CDR3 is TGTGCCAGCAGCTCTTCTAGCGGGAGTACGACCTACAATGAGCAGTTCTTC.

This clone was detected only once. At one boundary the junction diverges from the germline segment, which might be a read error. V gene TRBV3-1 (or the pseudogene TRBV3-2) combines with J gene TRBJ2-1; 8 positions match TRBD2. The length of the CDR3 is 12 residues. Germline lookup yields CDR1 LGHDT and CDR2 YNNKEL (reference sequence). The CDR3 loop reads CASSQDPGGPLF. The CDR3 region has the DNA TGTGCCAGCAGCCAAGATCCGGGGGGGCCGCTCTTC.

The chain is built from TRBV19 and TRBJ1-5, with D hard to call. The CDR3 loop spans 13 amino acids. The V and J ends lost 7 bases and 7 bases respectively, with 14 bases between them. Germline loops: CDR1 LNHDA, CDR2 SQIVND (reference sequence). The CDR3 sequence is CASTAQAGQPQHF. DNA of the CDR3: TGTGCCAGTACGGCGCAGGCGGGCCAGCCCCAGCATTTT.

The chain uses TRBV19 and TRBJ1-2; 8 bases line up with TRBD1. J lost 3 bases, V lost 3 bases, and 3 bases had no gene match. The CDR3 has 14 residues. Per the germline V gene, CDR1 is LNHDA and CDR2 is SQIVND (reference sequence). The CDR3 spells CASSILGQDYGYTF. CDR3 nucleotides: TGTGCCAGTAGTATCCTGGGACAGGACTATGGCTACACCTTC.

The chain recombines TRBV2 with TRBJ1-1, with no clear D. V was pared by 6 bases and J by 1 base, with 6 bases between. CDR3 length equals 12 residues. CDR1 and CDR2 (germline): SNHLY, FYNNEI. The chain's CDR3 is CASSVQNTEAFF. Here the CDR3 DNA reads TGTGCCAGCAGCGTACAGAACACTGAAGCTTTCTTT.

The chain is built from TRBV11-2 and TRBJ2-1, with TRBD2 matching 9 bases. V dropped 5 bases and J dropped 9; count of bases not matched to a gene: 14. Germline CDR1 is SGHAT and CDR2 is FQNNGV. The CDR3 extends over 16 amino acids. CDR3 in amino acids: CASSPISGRHGGEQFF. The CDR3 DNA reads TGTGCCAGCAGCCCCATTAGCGGGAGACACGGGGGTGAGCAGTTCTTC.